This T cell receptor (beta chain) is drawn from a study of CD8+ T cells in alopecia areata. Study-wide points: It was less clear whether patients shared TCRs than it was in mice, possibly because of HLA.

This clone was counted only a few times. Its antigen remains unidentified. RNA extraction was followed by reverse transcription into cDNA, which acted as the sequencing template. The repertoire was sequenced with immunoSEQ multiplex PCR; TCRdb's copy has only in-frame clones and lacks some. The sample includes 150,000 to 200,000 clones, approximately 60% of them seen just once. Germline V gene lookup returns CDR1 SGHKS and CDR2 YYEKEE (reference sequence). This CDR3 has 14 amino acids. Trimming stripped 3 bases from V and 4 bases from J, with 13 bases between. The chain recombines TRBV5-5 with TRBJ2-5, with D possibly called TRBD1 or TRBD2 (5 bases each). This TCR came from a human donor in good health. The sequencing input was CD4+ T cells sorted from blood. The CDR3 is CASSSRGGRETQYF. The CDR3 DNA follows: TGTGCCAGCAGCTCGAGGGGTGGGAGAGAGACCCAGTACTTC.